These T cell receptor beta chains were read from a single sample in a study of T cells in Graves' hyperthyroidism and ophthalmopathy. TCRdb re-called the multiplex PCR reads with MiXCR, one entry per CDR3 protein. The sample includes over 350,000 distinct CDR3 sequences, over 12% of them seen just once. The sequenced sample consisted of blood. Receptors were obtained from a young man with Graves' ophthalmopathy. Each CDR3 is given with its conserved first and last residue. Each record gives: CDR3 length, clone size, J gene, D gene, V gene, CDR3 protein, CDR3 DNA. The D gene is left open where the match is weak. Clone size is not always given. Where it is, it says once, few, many or a class for expanded clones.

18 | many | TRBJ1-4 | NA | TRBV6-1 | CASSPFRGKWSRDEKLFF | TGTGCCAGCAGTCCCTTCCGAGGGAAGTGGAGCCGGGATGAAAAACTGTTTTTT
15 | NA | TRBJ1-4 | NA | TRBV5-1 | CASSFTPQGKEKLFF | TGCGCCAGCAGCTTTACCCCCCAGGGGAAGGAAAAACTGTTTTTT
15 | many | TRBJ2-7 | TRBD2 | TRBV6-1 | CASSKSGGFPYEQYF | TGTGCCAGCAGCAAATCGGGGGGATTCCCCTACGAGCAGTACTTC
15 | few | TRBJ2-4 | NA | TRBV28 | CATPVRAPAKNIQYF | TGTGCTACCCCCGTGAGGGCCCCGGCCAAAAACATTCAGTACTTC
13 | few | TRBJ1-1 | NA | TRBV29-1 | CSVEHGAGGVAFF | TGCAGCGTCGAACATGGGGCCGGGGGGGTAGCTTTCTTT
13 | NA | TRBJ2-2 | NA | TRBV7-3 | CASSPPGPGELFF | TGTGCCAGCAGCCCTCCGGGGCCCGGGGAGCTGTTTTTT
12 | many | TRBJ1-2 | TRBD1 | TRBV20-1 | CSAGDRAYGYTF | TGCAGTGCTGGGGACAGGGCGTATGGCTACACCTTC
10 | many | TRBJ2-1 | NA | TRBV20-1 | CSAGYNEQFF | TGCAGTGCTGGCTACAATGAGCAGTTCTTC
13 | many | TRBJ2-1 | NA | TRBV20-1 | CSAPQTAPHEQFF | TGCAGTGCTCCCCAGACGGCACCCCATGAGCAGTTCTTC
15 | many | TRBJ2-7 | NA | TRBV24-1 | CATSDFRAGSYEQYF | TGTGCCACCAGTGATTTTCGGGCGGGCTCCTACGAGCAGTACTTC
14 | many | TRBJ1-6 | NA | TRBV20-1 | CSARLYSYNSPLHF | TGCAGTGCTAGGCTATACTCCTATAATTCACCCCTCCACTTT
12 | NA | TRBJ2-1 | TRBD2 | TRBV27 | CASRAGGLEQFF | TGTGCCAGCAGAGCGGGGGGCCTTGAGCAGTTCTTC
18 | NA | TRBJ2-2 | NA | TRBV30 | CAWSGISPRGRNTGELFF | TGTGCCTGGAGTGGAATCTCCCCTCGGGGCAGAAACACCGGGGAGCTGTTTTTT
12 | NA | TRBJ2-2 | NA | TRBV25-1 | CASKQASGELFF | TGTGCCAGCAAACAGGCGAGCGGGGAGCTGTTTTTT
18 | many | TRBJ2-7 | NA | TRBV15 | CATSRDRIPGHSNWEQYF | TGTGCCACCAGCAGAGATAGAATTCCCGGACACAGCAATTGGGAGCAGTACTTC
13 | NA | TRBJ1-4 | NA | TRBV7-2 | CASSLGASEKLFF | TGTGCCAGCAGCTTAGGGGCCTCTGAAAAACTGTTTTTT
17 | many | TRBJ1-1 | TRBD1 | TRBV15 | CATSRGDRGAFYTEAFF | TGTGCCACCAGCAGAGGGGACAGGGGGGCATTCTACACTGAAGCTTTCTTT
13 | many | TRBJ1-5 | NA | TRBV27 | CASSLSPYVSQHF | TGTGCCAGCAGTTTATCCCCTTATGTGTCCCAGCATTTT
14 | few | TRBJ1-2 | TRBD1 | TRBV9 | CASKTTTGLYGYTF | TGTGCCAGCAAGACTACGACAGGGCTCTATGGCTACACCTTC
16 | NA | TRBJ2-7 | NA | TRBV4-1 | CASSQIAGALTYEQYF | TGCGCCAGCAGCCAAATTGCGGGGGCGCTTACTTACGAGCAGTACTTC
16 | few | TRBJ1-3 | TRBD1 | TRBV2 | CASSGGGQNTGNTIYF | TGTGCCAGCAGTGGGGGGGGACAGAATACTGGAAACACCATATATTTT
15 | many | TRBJ2-1 | TRBD2 | TRBV7-3 | CASSLIAGGYNEQFF | TGTGCCAGCAGCTTAATAGCGGGAGGTTACAATGAGCAGTTCTTC
13 | NA | TRBJ2-5 | NA | TRBV5-1 | CASSSDGQETQYF | TGCGCCAGCAGCTCGGACGGTCAAGAGACCCAGTACTTC
11 | NA | TRBJ2-7 | NA | TRBV30 | CAWSAGNEQYF | TGTGCCTGGAGTGCGGGGAACGAGCAGTACTTC
13 | few | TRBJ2-7 | NA | TRBV5-6 | CASSSGALGEQYF | TGTGCCAGCAGCTCCGGGGCCTTGGGCGAGCAGTACTTC
15 | NA | TRBJ2-5 | NA | TRBV18 | CASSRYRGPEETQYF | TGTGCCAGCTCGCGGTACCGGGGGCCGGAAGAGACCCAGTACTTC
16 | many | TRBJ2-1 | TRBD2 | TRBV27 | CASSLALAGWGNEQFF | TGTGCCAGCAGTTTAGCCCTAGCGGGGTGGGGCAATGAGCAGTTCTTC
14 | once | TRBJ2-1 | NA | TRBV20-1 | CSARSLNSYKEQFF | TGCAGTGCTAGGTCCTTGAACTCCTACAAAGAGCAGTTCTTC
13 | many | TRBJ1-5 | NA | TRBV4-1 | CASSQEVTQPQHF | TGCGCCAGCAGCCAAGAAGTAACTCAGCCCCAGCATTTT
14 | many | TRBJ1-1 | NA | TRBV20-1 | CSARPPQEGTEAFF | TGCAGTGCTAGGCCACCCCAAGAGGGCACTGAAGCTTTCTTT
14 | NA | TRBJ2-7 | TRBD1 | TRBV6-1 | CASAGTGGLYEQYF | TGTGCCAGCGCTGGGACAGGGGGCCTCTACGAGCAGTACTTC
14 | many | TRBJ1-2 | NA | TRBV5-5 | CASSLGTTGSGYTF | TGTGCCAGCAGCTTGGGGACGACAGGCTCTGGCTACACCTTC
13 | many | TRBJ1-1 | NA | TRBV7-9 | CASSLLQGTEAFF | TGTGCCAGCAGCTTACTGCAGGGGACTGAAGCTTTCTTT
12 | many | TRBJ2-1 | NA | TRBV20-1 | CSASVAYNEQFF | TGCAGTGCTAGTGTGGCTTACAATGAGCAGTTCTTC
14 | many | TRBJ2-7 | TRBD1 | TRBV30 | CAWRPGQQAYEQYF | TGTGCCTGGAGGCCGGGACAGCAAGCCTACGAGCAGTACTTC
12 | many | TRBJ2-2 | NA | TRBV5-1 | CASSITTGELFF | TGCGCCAGCAGCATTACCACCGGGGAGCTGTTTTTT
16 | few | TRBJ2-3 | TRBD1 | TRBV6-1 | CASSDHGTGGTDTQYF | TGTGCCAGCAGTGATCACGGGACAGGGGGTACAGATACGCAGTATTTT